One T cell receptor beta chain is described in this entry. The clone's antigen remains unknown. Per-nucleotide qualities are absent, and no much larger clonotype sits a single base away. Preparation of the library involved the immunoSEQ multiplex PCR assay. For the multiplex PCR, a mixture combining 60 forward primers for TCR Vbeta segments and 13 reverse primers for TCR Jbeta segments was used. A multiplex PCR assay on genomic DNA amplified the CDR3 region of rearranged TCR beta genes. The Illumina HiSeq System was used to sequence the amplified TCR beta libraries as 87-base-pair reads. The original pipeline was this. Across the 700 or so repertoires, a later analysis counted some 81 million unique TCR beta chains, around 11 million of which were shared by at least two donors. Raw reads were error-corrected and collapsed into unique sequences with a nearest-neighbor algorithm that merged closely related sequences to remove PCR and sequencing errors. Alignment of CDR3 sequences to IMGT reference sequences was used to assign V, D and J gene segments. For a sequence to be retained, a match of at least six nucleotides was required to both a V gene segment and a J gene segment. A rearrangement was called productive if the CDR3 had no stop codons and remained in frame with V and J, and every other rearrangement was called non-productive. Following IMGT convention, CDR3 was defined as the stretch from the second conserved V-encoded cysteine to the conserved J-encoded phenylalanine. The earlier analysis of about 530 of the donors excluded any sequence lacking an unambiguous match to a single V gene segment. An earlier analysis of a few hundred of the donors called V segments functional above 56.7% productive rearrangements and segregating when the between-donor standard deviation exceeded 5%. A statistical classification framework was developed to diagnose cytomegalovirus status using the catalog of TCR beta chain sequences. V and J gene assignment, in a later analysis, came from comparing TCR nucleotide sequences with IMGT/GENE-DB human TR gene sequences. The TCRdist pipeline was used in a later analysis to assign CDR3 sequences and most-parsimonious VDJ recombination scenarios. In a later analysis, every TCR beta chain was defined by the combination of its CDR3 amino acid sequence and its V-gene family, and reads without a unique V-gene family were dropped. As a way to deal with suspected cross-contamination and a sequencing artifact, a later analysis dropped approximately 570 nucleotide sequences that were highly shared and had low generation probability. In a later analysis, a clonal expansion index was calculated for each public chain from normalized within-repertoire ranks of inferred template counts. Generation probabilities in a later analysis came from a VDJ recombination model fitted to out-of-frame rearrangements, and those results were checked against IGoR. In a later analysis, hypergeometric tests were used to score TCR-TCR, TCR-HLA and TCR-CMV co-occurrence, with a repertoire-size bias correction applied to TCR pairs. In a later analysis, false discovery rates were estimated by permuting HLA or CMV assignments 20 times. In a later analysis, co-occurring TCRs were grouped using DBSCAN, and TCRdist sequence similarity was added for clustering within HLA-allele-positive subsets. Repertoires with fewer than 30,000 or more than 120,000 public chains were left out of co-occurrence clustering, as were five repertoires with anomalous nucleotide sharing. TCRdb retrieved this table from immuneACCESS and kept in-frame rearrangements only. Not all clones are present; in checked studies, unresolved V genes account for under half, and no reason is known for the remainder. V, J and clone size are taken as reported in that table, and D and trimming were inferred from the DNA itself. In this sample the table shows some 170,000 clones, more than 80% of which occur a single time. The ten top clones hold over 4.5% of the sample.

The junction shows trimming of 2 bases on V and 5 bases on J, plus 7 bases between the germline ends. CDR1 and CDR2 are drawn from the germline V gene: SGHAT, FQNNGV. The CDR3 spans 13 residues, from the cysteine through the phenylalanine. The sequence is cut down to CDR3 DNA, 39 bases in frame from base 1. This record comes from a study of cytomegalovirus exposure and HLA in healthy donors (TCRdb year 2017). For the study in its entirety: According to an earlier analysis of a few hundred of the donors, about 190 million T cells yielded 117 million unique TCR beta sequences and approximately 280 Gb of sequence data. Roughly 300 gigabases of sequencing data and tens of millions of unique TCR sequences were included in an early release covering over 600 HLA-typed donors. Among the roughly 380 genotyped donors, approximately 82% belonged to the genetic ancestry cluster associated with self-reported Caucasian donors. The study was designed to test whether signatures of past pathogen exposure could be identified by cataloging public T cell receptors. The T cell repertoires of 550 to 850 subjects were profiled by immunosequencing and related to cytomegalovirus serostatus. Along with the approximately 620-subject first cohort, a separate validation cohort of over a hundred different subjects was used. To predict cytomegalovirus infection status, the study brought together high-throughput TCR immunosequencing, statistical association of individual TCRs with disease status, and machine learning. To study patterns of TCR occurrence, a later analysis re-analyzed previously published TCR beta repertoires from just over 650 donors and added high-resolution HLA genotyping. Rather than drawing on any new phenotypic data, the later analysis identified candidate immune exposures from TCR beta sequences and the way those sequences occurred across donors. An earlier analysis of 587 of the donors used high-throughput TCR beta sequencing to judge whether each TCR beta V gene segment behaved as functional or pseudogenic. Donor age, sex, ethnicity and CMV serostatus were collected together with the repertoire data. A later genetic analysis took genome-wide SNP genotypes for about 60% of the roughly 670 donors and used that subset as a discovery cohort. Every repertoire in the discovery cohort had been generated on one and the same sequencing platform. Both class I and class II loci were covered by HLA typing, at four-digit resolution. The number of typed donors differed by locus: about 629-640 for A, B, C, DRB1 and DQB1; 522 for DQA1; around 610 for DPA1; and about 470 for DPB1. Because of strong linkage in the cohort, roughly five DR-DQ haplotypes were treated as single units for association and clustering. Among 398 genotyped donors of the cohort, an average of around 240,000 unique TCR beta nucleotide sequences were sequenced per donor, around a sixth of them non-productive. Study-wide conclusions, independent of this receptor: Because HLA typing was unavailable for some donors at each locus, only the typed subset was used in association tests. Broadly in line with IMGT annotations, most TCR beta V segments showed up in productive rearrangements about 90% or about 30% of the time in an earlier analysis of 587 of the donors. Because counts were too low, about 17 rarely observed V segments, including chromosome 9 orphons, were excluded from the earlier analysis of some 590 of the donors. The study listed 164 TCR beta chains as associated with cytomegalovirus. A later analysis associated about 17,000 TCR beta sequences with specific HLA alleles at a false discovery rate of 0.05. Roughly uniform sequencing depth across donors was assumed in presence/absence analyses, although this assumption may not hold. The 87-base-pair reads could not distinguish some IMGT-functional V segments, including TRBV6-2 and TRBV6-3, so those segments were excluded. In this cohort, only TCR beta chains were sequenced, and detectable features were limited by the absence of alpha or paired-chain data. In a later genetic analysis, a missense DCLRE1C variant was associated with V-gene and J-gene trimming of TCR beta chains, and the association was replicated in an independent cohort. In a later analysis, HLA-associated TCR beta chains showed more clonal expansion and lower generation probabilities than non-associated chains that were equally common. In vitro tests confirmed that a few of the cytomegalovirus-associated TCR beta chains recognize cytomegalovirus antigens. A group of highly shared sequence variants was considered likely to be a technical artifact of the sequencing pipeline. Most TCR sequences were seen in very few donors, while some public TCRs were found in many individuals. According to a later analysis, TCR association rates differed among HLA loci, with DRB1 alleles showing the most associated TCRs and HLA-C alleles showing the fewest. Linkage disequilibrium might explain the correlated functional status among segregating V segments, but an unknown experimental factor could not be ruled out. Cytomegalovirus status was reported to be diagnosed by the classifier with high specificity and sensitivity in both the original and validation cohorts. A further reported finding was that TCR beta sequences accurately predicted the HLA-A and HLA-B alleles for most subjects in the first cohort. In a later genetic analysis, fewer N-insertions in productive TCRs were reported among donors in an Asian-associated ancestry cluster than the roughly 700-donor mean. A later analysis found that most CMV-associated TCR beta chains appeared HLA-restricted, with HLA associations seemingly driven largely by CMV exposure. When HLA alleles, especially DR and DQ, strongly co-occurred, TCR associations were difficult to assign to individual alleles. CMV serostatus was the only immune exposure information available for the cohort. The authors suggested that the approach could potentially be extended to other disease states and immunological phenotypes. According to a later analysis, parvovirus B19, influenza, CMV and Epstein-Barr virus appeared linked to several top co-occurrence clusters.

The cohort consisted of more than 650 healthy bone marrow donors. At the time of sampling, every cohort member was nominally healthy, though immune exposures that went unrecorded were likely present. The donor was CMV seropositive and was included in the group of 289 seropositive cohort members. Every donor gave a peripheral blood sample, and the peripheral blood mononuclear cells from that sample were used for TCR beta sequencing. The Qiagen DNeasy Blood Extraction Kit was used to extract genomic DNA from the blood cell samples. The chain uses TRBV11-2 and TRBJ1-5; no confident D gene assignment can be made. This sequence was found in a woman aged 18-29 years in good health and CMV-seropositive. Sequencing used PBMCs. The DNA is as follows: TGTGCCAGCAGCTTATCCCCCGATCAGCCCCAGCATTTT. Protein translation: CASSLSPDQPQHF.